One and the same sample provided the 20 T cell receptor beta chains below, sequenced in a study of blood T cells in healthy people across ages. Combining a sample-barcoded 5' primer with a J-beta primer mix, a second PCR ran for about 7 to 11 cycles. One entry per CDR3 protein, called by TCRdb with MiXCR from the 5' RACE reads. The sample has about 970,000 distinct CDR3 sequences, roughly 51% seen once. The sample taken for sequencing was blood. The receptor set was obtained from a woman in her fifties or sixties in good health.

V is TRBV7-2 and J is TRBJ2-3, with D perhaps matching TRBD1 (5 bases). The CDR3 has 19 residues. Germline CDR1 and CDR2: SGHTA and FQGNSA. V was cut by 2 bases and J by 2 bases, with 23 bases left in between. CDR3 region: CASSLRTRVARIPTDTQYF. CDR3 coding DNA: TGTGCCAGCAGCTTAAGGACAAGGGTCGCCCGCATACCCACAGATACGCAGTATTTT. The full variable domain, with the rest looked up from reference TRBV7-2 and TRBJ2-3, is GAGVSQSPSNKVTEKGKDVELRCDPISGHTALYWYRQSLGQGLEFLIYFQGNSAPDKSGLPSDRFSAERTGGSVSTLTIQRTQQEDSAVYLCASSLRTRVARIPTDTQYFGPGTRLTVL.

This clonotype came up many times. The chain carries TRBV6-2 or TRBV6-3 and TRBJ2-7, with 8 bases that match TRBD2. With V trimmed by 9 bases and J by 4 bases, 14 bases remained unmatched. The CDR3 sequence is 15 residues long. The germline V gene has CDR1 MNHEY and CDR2 SVGEGT. The CDR3 region has the DNA TGTGCCAGTGCCCGCAACGGGAGGGCCAGTTACGAGCAGTACTTC. Translation: CASARNGRASYEQYF.

The chain is built from TRBV6-2 or TRBV6-3 and TRBJ2-4, with 7 bases lining up with TRBD1. The J call could be wrong; TRBJ2-5 is a better fit for the DNA end. The CDR3 has 13 residues. From germline, CDR1 is MNHEY and CDR2 SVGEGT. The chain's CDR3 is CASLPDRVGTQYF. The DNA of the CDR3 is TGTGCCAGCCTACCAGACAGGGTAGGGACCCAGTACTTC.

This chain joins TRBV12-3 or TRBV12-4 and TRBJ2-1; 12 bases map to TRBD2. The J call may be in error: the DNA end matches TRBJ2-7 better. CDR3 length equals 20 residues. CDR3 amino acids: CASSLARGSGTSGFHYEQYF. The CDR3 nucleotides read TGTGCCAGCAGTTTAGCCCGCGGTTCAGGGACTAGCGGGTTCCATTACGAGCAGTACTTC.

V usage is TRBV2 and J usage is TRBJ2-3; maybe TRBD1 (6 bases). Trimming removed 9 bases at V and 2 bases at J, with 15 bases between. The CDR3 sequence is 14 residues long. Germline V gene lookup returns CDR1 SNHLY and CDR2 FYNNEI. CDR3 bases: TGTGCCAGTAGGAAACAGGGTCACACAGATACGCAGTATTTT. Amino acid sequence: CASRKQGHTDTQYF.

The chain links TRBV5-1 to TRBJ2-2; D is perhaps TRBD2 (6 bases). Trimming took off 3 bases at V and 4 bases at J, with 16 bases between the two ends. This CDR3 spans 16 amino acids. Germline loops: CDR1 SGHRS, CDR2 YFSETQ. The CDR3 spells CASSWDSDGGTGELFF. In nucleotides, the CDR3 is TGCGCCAGCAGCTGGGACTCCGATGGTGGCACCGGGGAGCTGTTTTTT. Full variable domain (remainder filled in from reference TRBV5-1 and TRBJ2-2): KAGVTQTPRYLIKTRGQQVTLSCSPISGHRSVSWYQQTPGQGLQFLFEYFSETQRNKGNFPGRFSGRQFSNSRSEMNVSTLELGDSALYLCASSWDSDGGTGELFFGEGSRLTVL.

The chain combines TRBV15 with TRBJ2-5; 12 positions match TRBD1. The V gene's germline CDR1 is LNHNV and CDR2 YYDKDF (reference sequence). The CDR3 is 16 residues long. V trimming: 2 bases; J trimming: 11 bases; junction bases outside the gene matches: 12. CDR3 sequence (DNA): TGTGCCACCAGCAGACCGGGACAGGGGGCACACAATGAGCAGTACTTC. Amino acids: CATSRPGQGAHNEQYF.

The chain has TRBV20-1 and TRBJ2-1; 9 nucleotides agree with TRBD2. Germline V gene data show CDR1 as DFQATT and CDR2 as SNEGSKA (reference sequence). Trimming cost V 5 bases and J 4 bases; bases outside gene matches: 12. The CDR3 length is 16 residues. The CDR3 reads CSARRQTSGEYNEQFF. In DNA, the CDR3 is TGCAGTGCTCGCCGACAGACTAGCGGAGAGTACAATGAGCAGTTCTTC.

The genes are TRBV20-1 and TRBJ2-1; 10 bases line up with TRBD1. CDR3 length equals 16 residues. J was trimmed by 6 bases and V by 6 bases; bases with no gene match: 14. Germline CDR1 DFQATT, CDR2 SNEGSKA (reference sequence). The CDR3 is CSAPGTGVTLSNEQFF. The CDR3 bases are TGCAGTGCACCCGGGACAGGGGTCACCTTGTCCAATGAGCAGTTCTTC.

This chain joins TRBV28 and TRBJ2-3; 7 nucleotides match TRBD2. Per the germline V gene, CDR1 is MDHEN and CDR2 is SYDVKM. The ends lost 6 bases at V and 14 bases at J; junction bases unmatched: 14. The length of the CDR3 is 13 residues. The CDR3 region has the DNA TGTGCCAGCAGGGCACAAGGAGCGGGACCCCCGTATTTT. Translation gives CASRAQGAGPPYF.

The chain couples TRBV20-1 to TRBJ2-5; no firm D call. Germline CDR1 is DFQATT and CDR2 is SNEGSKA (reference sequence). The CDR3 spans 11 residues. V lost 6 bases and J lost 5, with 10 bases in between. CDR3 region: CSASPPETQYF. The CDR3 DNA reads as TGCAGTGCAAGCCCCCCCGAGACCCAGTACTTC.

The rearrangement uses TRBV2 and TRBJ2-1; possible D gene TRBD2, 5 bases. This CDR3 region has 13 residues. Germline V CDR1 and CDR2: SNHLY, FYNNEI. V lost 4 bases, J lost 7 bases, and 11 bases lay in between. The CDR3 DNA follows: TGTGCCAGCAGTGGTGGCAGGAGGAATGAGCAGTTCTTC. It translates to CASSGGRRNEQFF.

The chain employs TRBV7-6 and TRBJ2-1, with 8 bases identical to TRBD2. The CDR3 totals 16 residues. Germline lookup yields CDR1 SGHVS and CDR2 FNYEAQ. J lost 6 bases, V lost 1 base, and 8 bases had no gene match. The CDR3 loop reads CASSLGSLAAFNEQFF. The CDR3 coding sequence is TGTGCCAGCAGCTTAGGTTCACTAGCGGCTTTCAATGAGCAGTTCTTC.

This chain connects TRBV20-1 to TRBJ1-1, with 8 bases identical to TRBD1. The germline V gene encodes CDR1 DFQATT and CDR2 SNEGSKA (reference sequence). This CDR3 has 14 amino acids. J gave up 4 bases and V 6 bases, and 10 bases lay outside the gene matches. The DNA of the CDR3 is TGCAGTGCCGAGAGCCAGGGGGCAATCACTGAAGCTTTCTTT. As protein: CSAESQGAITEAFF.

This chain connects TRBV20-1 to TRBJ1-2; D might be TRBD1 (5 bases). The V end was cut by 0 bases, the J end by 4 bases, with 15 bases between. Per the germline V gene, CDR1 is DFQATT and CDR2 is SNEGSKA (reference sequence). This CDR3 spans 15 amino acids. The CDR3 coding sequence is TGCAGTGCTAGAGATATAACAGGCCCCTCCTATGGCTACACCTTC. This codes for CSARDITGPSYGYTF.

The J gene is TRBJ2-7, the V gene TRBV2; unclear D gene. The ends were cut back, 7 bases at V and 9 bases at J, with 19 bases in the middle. This CDR3 spans 13 amino acids. Germline lookup yields CDR1 SNHLY and CDR2 FYNNEI. CDR3 in amino acids: CASKVLVGRGQYF. CDR3 sequence (DNA): TGTGCCAGCAAGGTGTTAGTAGGGCGAGGGCAGTACTTC.

This clonotype appeared many times. The V gene is TRBV12-3 or TRBV12-4, the J gene TRBJ2-5; a weak D match, TRBD2 (6 bases). The CDR3 covers 15 residues. Deletions cut 0 bases from V and 4 bases from J, with 12 bases between. The chain's CDR3 is CASSLAGGTRETQYF. The CDR3 DNA is TGTGCCAGCAGTTTAGCTGGGGGGACCAGAGAGACCCAGTACTTC.

The chain couples TRBV20-1 to TRBJ2-7, with 9 bases identical to TRBD1. This CDR3 region has 13 residues. CDR1 and CDR2 (germline): DFQATT, SNEGSKA (reference sequence). V lost 3 bases and J lost 9; bases outside the gene matches: 9. CDR3 in amino acids: CSASSGTGFGQYF. CDR3 in DNA: TGCAGTGCTAGTTCCGGGACAGGGTTTGGGCAGTACTTC.

This sequence joins TRBV5-1 and TRBJ2-1; TRBD2 matches 8 bases. The length of the CDR3 is 14 residues. Germline V lookup: CDR1 SGHRS, CDR2 YFSETQ. V lost 3 bases, J lost 6 bases, and 5 bases stayed unmatched. The CDR3 DNA follows: TGCGCCAGCAGCTCGCGGACTAGCCCCAATGAGCAGTTCTTC. This gives the protein CASSSRTSPNEQFF.

This clonotype was found a few times. The chain links TRBV28 to TRBJ2-7; tentatively, D is TRBD2 (6 bases). V was pared by 5 bases and J by 2 bases, with 13 bases between. The germline gives CDR1 MDHEN, CDR2 SYDVKM. This CDR3 contains 14 residues. The CDR3 nucleotides read TGTGCCAGCAGTGTGGAGGGCAGCCCCTACGAGCAGTACTTC. This sequence encodes CASSVEGSPYEQYF.